The clone carrying this T cell receptor (beta chain) has at least ten counts. V dropped 5 bases and J dropped 2; count of bases not matched to a gene: 3. The CDR3 runs 15 residues. This sample is drawn from a study of low-dose radiotherapy and immunotherapy resistance in tumors. Overall study context: The treatment that patients received was intravenous nivolumab 240 mg every two weeks plus ipilimumab 1 mg/kg every six weeks. The drug cyclophosphamide was given into a vein at 200 mg/m2 every two weeks, one day before radiation and immunotherapy.

Time point defined: after trial treatment. Treatment reported: LDRT plus nivolumab, ipilimumab, low-dose cyclophosphamide and aspirin (RACIN trial). Qualifying patients carried advanced solid tumors devoid of tumor-infiltrating lymphocytes. With TRAV- and TRBV-specific primers, first-strand cDNA was made, covering the alpha and beta chains. The TCRs were subjected to amplification over approximately 18 PCR cycles employing a constant-region primer in conjunction with a V-primer adapter. One entry per CDR3 protein, called by TCRdb with MiXCR from the reads. The sample consists of around 80,000 distinct CDR3 sequences, less than 20% of them appearing once.

The sample in question was PBMCs, obtained after low-dose radiotherapy plus immunotherapy. This TCR was recovered from a male donor with prostate cancer. The V call is TRBV12-3 or TRBV12-4, the J call TRBJ1-5, with 10 bases matching TRBD1. The CDR3: CASSGTGVGNQPQHF. CDR3 bases: TGTGCCAGCAGTGGGACAGGGGTGGGCAATCAGCCCCAGCATTTT.